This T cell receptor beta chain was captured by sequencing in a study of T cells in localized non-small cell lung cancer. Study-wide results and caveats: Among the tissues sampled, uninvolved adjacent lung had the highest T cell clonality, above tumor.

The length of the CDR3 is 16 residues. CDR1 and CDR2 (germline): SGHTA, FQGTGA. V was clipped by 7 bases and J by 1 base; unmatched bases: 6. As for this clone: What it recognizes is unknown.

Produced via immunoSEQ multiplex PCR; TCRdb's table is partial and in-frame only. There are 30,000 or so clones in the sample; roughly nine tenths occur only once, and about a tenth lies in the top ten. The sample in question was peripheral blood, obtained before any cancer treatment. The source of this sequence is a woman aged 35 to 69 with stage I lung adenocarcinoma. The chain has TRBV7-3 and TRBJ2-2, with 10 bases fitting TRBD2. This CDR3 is CASTELAGLNTGELFF. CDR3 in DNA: TGTGCCAGCACGGAACTAGCGGGACTGAACACCGGGGAGCTGTTTTTT.